These 11 T cell receptor beta chains were all obtained from the same sample, sequenced in a study of T cells in Graves' hyperthyroidism and ophthalmopathy. Amplified TCR beta CDR3 regions derived from RNA transcripts. During a first-round RT-PCR of the TCR CDR3, the HTBI primer set was used. A single record per CDR3 protein comes from TCRdb applying MiXCR to the multiplex PCR reads. Of fewer than 600,000 distinct CDR3 sequences listed, 11% to 15% are singletons. Sequenced input: blood. The source is a woman aged 40 to 50 with Graves' hyperthyroidism.

This clonotype has at least ten counts. The CDR3 bases are TGCGCCAGCAGCTTGGCGAATAGCGCCAAGATGTCAGATACGCAGTATTTT. Translated: CASSLANSAKMSDTQYF. V is TRBV5-1 and J is TRBJ2-3, with a possible D match to TRBD2 (5 bases). The CDR3 loop spans 17 amino acids. Per the germline V gene, CDR1 is SGHRS and CDR2 is YFSETQ. The V end lost 0 bases, the J end lost 4 bases, and 18 bases lay between the germline ends.

In this sample, this clonotype turned up many times. The chain recombines TRBV2 with TRBJ2-1; D is perhaps TRBD1 (6 bases). CDR3 length: 14 residues. Trimming removed 3 bases from V and 9 bases from J, with 15 bases in between. Per the germline V gene, CDR1 is SNHLY and CDR2 is FYNNEI. The CDR3 coding sequence is TGTGCCAGCAGTGATTTTTCAGGGGTGGTTGAGCAGTTCTTC. Translation gives CASSDFSGVVEQFF.

This clonotype has at least ten counts. CDR3 DNA: TGCGCCAGCAGCTTGGGTAGAGCTGACTATGGCTACACCTTC. Protein product: CASSLGRADYGYTF. The chain joins TRBV5-1 to TRBJ1-2; no firm D call. V shed 0 bases and J shed 3 bases, with 9 bases lying between them. Germline CDR1 and CDR2: SGHRS and YFSETQ. CDR3 length equals 14 residues.

This clonotype was picked up many times. V and J are TRBV7-9 and TRBJ2-7; 12 bases line up with TRBD2. Germline V lookup: CDR1 SEHNR, CDR2 FQNEAQ (reference sequence). This CDR3 comprises 15 residues. J lost 3 bases, V lost 5 bases, and 5 bases had no gene match. The CDR3 DNA sequence: TGTGCCAGCAGCGGTACTAGCGGGAGGATCTACGAGCAGTACTTC. Amino acids: CASSGTSGRIYEQYF.

This clonotype was picked up many times. This sequence joins TRBV28 and TRBJ2-3; 10 positions agree with TRBD1. CDR1 and CDR2 from the germline V gene are MDHEN and SYDVKM. V gave up 2 bases and J gave up 5 bases; unmatched junction bases: 7. The CDR3 extends over 16 amino acids. The CDR3 nucleotides read TGTGCCAGCAGTTTACTGGGGACAGGGGTGGTAGATACGCAGTATTTT. Its translation is CASSLLGTGVVDTQYF.

Ten or more counts support this clonotype. This chain's CDR3 is CASSPGTTVWDTQYF. CDR3 nucleotides: TGTGCCAGCAGCCCCGGGACTACCGTTTGGGATACGCAGTATTTT. The J gene is TRBJ2-3, the V gene TRBV28; TRBD2 matches at 7 bases. This CDR3 contains 15 residues. Germline loops: CDR1 MDHEN, CDR2 SYDVKM. The V and J ends lost 6 bases and 6 bases, in that order; junction bases with no gene match: 12. The full variable domain, with the rest looked up from reference TRBV28 and TRBJ2-3, is DVKVTQSSRYLVKRTGEKVFLECVQDMDHENMFWYRQDPGLGLRLIYFSYDVKMKEKGDIPEGYSVSREKKERFSLILESASTNQTSMYLCASSPGTTVWDTQYFGPGTRLTVL.

This clonotype has at least ten counts. The chain is built from TRBV2 and TRBJ2-1, with D unclear. The V gene lost 4 bases and the J gene lost 10 bases, with 8 bases spanning the gap. Looked up from germline, CDR1 is SNHLY and CDR2 is FYNNEI. The CDR3 totals 11 residues. CDR3 sequence (DNA): TGTGCCAGCAGTGGGTATCGGGAGCAGTTCTTC. Encoded protein: CASSGYREQFF.

This chain links TRBV18 with TRBJ1-6, with a possible D match to TRBD1 (5 bases). The length of the CDR3 is 16 residues. The ends were cut back, 0 bases at V and 9 bases at J, with 15 bases in the middle. The germline gives CDR1 KGHSH, CDR2 LQKENI. This chain's CDR3 is CASSPPGGERSSPLHF. CDR3 sequence (DNA): TGTGCCAGCTCACCACCGGGAGGGGAAAGGAGTTCACCCCTCCACTTT.

This clonotype has a count of ten or more. The chain is built from TRBV20-1 and TRBJ2-1, with 9 bases aligning to TRBD2. The ends lost 0 bases at V and 2 bases at J; junction bases unmatched: 5. Germline V CDR1 and CDR2: DFQATT, SNEGSKA (reference sequence). The CDR3 spans 16 residues. The CDR3 is CSARDPPSGTYNEQFF. The DNA of the CDR3 is TGCAGTGCTAGAGATCCGCCTAGCGGGACCTACAATGAGCAGTTCTTC.

This clonotype was seen at least ten times. The chain uses TRBV27 and TRBJ2-7, with 11 bases fitting TRBD2. The CDR3 consists of 14 residues. After removal of 4 bases from V and 2 bases from J, the junction contained 1 base not matched to a gene. Germline lookup yields CDR1 MNHEY and CDR2 SMNVEV (reference sequence). The CDR3 region has the DNA TGTGCCAGCAGTTATAGCGGGAGGGCCTACGAGCAGTACTTC. Protein sequence: CASSYSGRAYEQYF.

This clonotype was recorded many times. This chain uses TRBV5-1 with TRBJ1-2; 7 bases agree with TRBD1. V lost 4 bases and J lost 5; bases outside the gene matches: 5. The length of the CDR3 is 13 residues. CDR1 is SGHRS, CDR2 YFSETQ, per germline. The CDR3 loop is CASSPGQRYGYTF. CDR3 sequence (DNA): TGCGCCAGCAGCCCGGGACAGAGATATGGCTACACCTTC.